This TCR beta chain was identified during a study of OX40 agonist ivuxolimab in advanced cancers. Repertoires were generated with immunoSEQ multiplex PCR, while TCRdb's copy carries only in-frame clones and drops some. The top ten hold more than 9.5% of the sample, which has 75,000 to 95,000 clones, roughly 90% seen once. The sequence came from an adult with an advanced solid tumor such as melanoma, head and neck, liver or kidney cancer. Source: CD4+ or CD8+ T cells sorted from blood, taken in a trial of the OX40 agonist ivuxolimab.

CDR3 protein: CASSLVTVTSTDTQYF. The DNA of the CDR3 is TGTGCCAGCAGCTTAGTGACAGTGACTAGCACAGATACGCAGTATTTT. The J gene is TRBJ2-3, the V gene TRBV7-9, with D possibly TRBD1 on 5 matching bases. V dropped 1 base and J dropped 0 bases, with 11 bases sitting between them. The CDR3 runs to 16 residues. Germline assignment: CDR1 SEHNR and CDR2 FQNEAQ (reference sequence).